One T cell receptor beta chain is described in this entry. This record comes from a study of blood T cell repertoires in COVID-19. Method: immunoSEQ multiplex PCR; TCRdb's copy keeps in-frame clones and lacks some. The sample yields 66,000 or so clones, roughly 75% seen once. V was cut by 2 bases and J by 9 bases, with 8 bases left in between. The CDR3 consists of 12 residues. Germline values: CDR1 MDHEN, CDR2 SYDVKM. Sequenced input: peripheral blood. The source of this sequence is a human donor in a cohort sampled during active COVID-19. This chain uses TRBV28 with TRBJ2-1; D unresolved. The CDR3 loop reads CASSLVGREQFF. The CDR3 DNA reads as TGTGCCAGCAGTTTAGTTGGCCGTGAGCAGTTCTTC.